A single sample gave rise to the 7 T cell receptor beta chains below, sequenced in a study of shared clonotypes between healthy human individuals. This table comes from immunoSEQ multiplex PCR, and its TCRdb copy is limited to in-frame clones, with some not included. The table includes roughly 1,500,000 clones, 98% detected once. Sequencing used naive CD4+ T cells sorted from blood. Sample subset: CD45RA+ positively selected. These receptors were obtained from a man aged 25 to 45 in good health.

The chain uses TRBV5-1 and TRBJ2-7, with D tentatively TRBD1 or TRBD2 (6 bases each). Trimming took off 4 bases at V and 3 bases at J, with 11 bases between the two ends. The CDR3 has 13 amino acids. Germline V lookup: CDR1 SGHRS, CDR2 YFSETQ. The CDR3 DNA reads as TGCGCCAGCAGCCCCGGGGGACACTACGAGCAGTACTTC. Encoded protein: CASSPGGHYEQYF.

This sequence joins TRBV5-1 and TRBJ2-2, with a possible D match to TRBD1 (6 bases). V gave up 4 bases and J gave up 7 bases, with 20 bases separating them. The length of the CDR3 is 16 residues. Germline CDR1 SGHRS, CDR2 YFSETQ. DNA of the CDR3: TGCGCCAGCAGCCCTAGAGGCAGGGGAAACGGCGGGGAGCTGTTTTTT. Protein: CASSPRGRGNGGELFF.

V is TRBV6-6 and J is TRBJ2-7, with 10 bases that match TRBD1. This CDR3 has 13 amino acids. Looked up from germline, CDR1 is MNHNY and CDR2 is SVGAGI (reference sequence). V dropped 2 bases and J dropped 5; count of bases not matched to a gene: 0. This chain's CDR3 is CASSYGTGDEQYF. As DNA, the CDR3 is TGTGCCAGCAGTTACGGGACAGGGGACGAGCAGTACTTC.

This clone was seen once. The rearrangement uses TRBV5-8 and TRBJ2-3; D remains unclear. The CDR3 covers 15 residues. The germline gives CDR1 SGHTS, CDR2 YDEGEE. V was cut by 4 bases and J by 0 bases, with 12 bases left in between. CDR3 DNA: TGTGCCAGCAGCAGGGCTCACGCCAGCACAGATACGCAGTATTTT. It translates to CASSRAHASTDTQYF.

This chain joins TRBV5-4 and TRBJ2-1; weak D call: TRBD2 (6 bases). The CDR3 covers 16 residues. CDR1 SGHNT and CDR2 YYREEE come from the germline V gene (reference sequence). V was trimmed by 4 bases and J by 0 bases, leaving 14 bases between them. CDR3: CASSPAGLSSYNEQFF. CDR3 sequence (DNA): TGTGCCAGCAGCCCTGCGGGACTCAGCTCCTACAATGAGCAGTTCTTC.

Notes on this clone: This specimen includes other DNA sequences encoding the same CDR3. V is TRBV18 and J is TRBJ2-3; 11 nucleotides agree with TRBD2. The CDR3 is made up of 14 amino acids. J gave up 6 bases and V 6 bases, and 5 bases lay outside the gene matches. Germline V CDR1 and CDR2: KGHSH, LQKENI. CDR3 in DNA: TGTGCCAGCTCCCCCACTAGCGGGAGTGATACGCAGTATTTT. Encoded protein: CASSPTSGSDTQYF.

This chain uses TRBV9 with TRBJ2-3; 8 positions match TRBD1. The CDR3 consists of 15 residues. V was pared by 5 bases and J by 4 bases, with 9 bases of the junction left unmatched. Germline lookup yields CDR1 SGDLS and CDR2 YYNGEE. CDR3 residues: CASSRTGTLPDTQYF. The CDR3 bases are TGTGCCAGCAGTCGGACAGGGACGCTCCCAGATACGCAGTATTTT.